Only one count was recorded for the clone carrying this T cell receptor (beta chain). The data were taken from a study of blood T cell repertoires in COVID-19. Sequenced by immunoSEQ multiplex PCR; TCRdb stores in-frame clones only, minus some. The sample lists some 400,000 clones; approximately 89% were seen once. The sample consisted of peripheral blood. The clonotype comes from a woman between 25 and 40 years old with COVID-19, enrolled during active disease.

The CDR3 sequence is CASSQDAGGHGGVAKNIQYF. DNA of the CDR3: TGCGCCAGCAGCCAAGACGCAGGGGGCCACGGAGGGGTAGCCAAAAACATTCAGTACTTC. The chain carries TRBV4-1 and TRBJ2-4; TRBD1 aligns across 8 bases. The junction had 13 bases not matched to a gene; V was cut back by 0 bases and J by 0 bases. This CDR3 is 20 amino acids long. Germline-derived CDR1 and CDR2 are MGHRA and YSYEKL.